Described below is a single T cell receptor (beta chain) sequence and its context. Its antigen is unidentified. Per the germline V gene, CDR1 is KGHSH and CDR2 is LQKENI. Losses at the gene ends were 1 base for V and 4 bases for J; bases not matched to a gene: 6. There are 16 residues in the CDR3. The data stem from a study of pediatric ulcerative colitis. Whole-study results and caveats: Rectal repertoires separated controls, mild-moderate and acute severe colitis.

The data were produced by immunoSEQ multiplex PCR, yet TCRdb's version contains in-frame clones alone and is incomplete. This table holds over 20,000 clones, around 69% found once. The rectum was sampled with one to two pinch biopsies at colonoscopy. The sample taken for sequencing was gut tissue. The TCR originated in a boy aged 5-17 years with severe ulcerative colitis. The rearrangement joins TRBV18 to TRBJ2-3; 9 positions match TRBD2. CDR3 residues: CASSPLQRGAADTQYF. Here the CDR3 DNA reads TGTGCCAGCTCACCACTGCAGCGGGGGGCCGCAGATACGCAGTATTTT.